This T cell receptor (beta chain) appears in the sequencing data of a study of radiotherapy plus CTLA-4 blockade in lung cancer. Study-level information: Disease control was seen in 30% to 35% of patients, objective responses in about 18%. Study outcomes and limitations: Early blood T cell clone dynamics, with interferon-beta, were reported to best predict response. Tumor-derived TCR clones expanded in blood after radiotherapy plus ipilimumab.

The table came from immunoSEQ multiplex PCR; TCRdb's copy has only in-frame clones and leaves some out. The profile shows fewer than 140,000 clones, around 85% of them singletons. Trimming removed 5 bases at V and 0 bases at J, with 10 bases between. CDR1 and CDR2 from the germline V gene are SQVTM and ANQGSEA. This CDR3 is built from 13 residues. Comment on this clone: What it binds is unknown.

Ipilimumab-mediated CTLA-4 blockade plus focal radiation was given to patients having chemo-refractory metastatic non-small-cell lung cancer. The TCR sequence derives from a human donor with non-small cell lung cancer that progressed on radiotherapy plus ipilimumab. Some clones in this sample may be carry-over from other donors' samples. J is TRBJ1-1 and V is TRBV29-1; the D gene is possibly TRBD1 (6 bases). Material: peripheral blood, obtained from a patient treated with radiotherapy plus ipilimumab. CDR3 nucleotide sequence: TGCAGCGTTTTCGGACAGCTGAACACTGAAGCTTTCTTT. Translated: CSVFGQLNTEAFF.